A selection of T cell receptor beta chains follows, all from one sample in a study of shared clonotypes between healthy human individuals. The repertoire was sequenced with immunoSEQ multiplex PCR; TCRdb's copy has only in-frame clones and lacks some. The sample consists of 2 million to 2.5 million clones, about 93% of them appearing once. Sequencing used naive CD8+ T cells from PBMCs. Receptors were obtained from a man aged 18 to 35 in good health. Some clones in this sample may be carry-over from other donors' samples. CDR3s include the opening cysteine and the closing phenylalanine or tryptophan. A D gene is named only where the DNA matches it firmly. Size is stated for part of the rows, as once, few or many counts, or as a class when the clone is expanded.

V gene	J gene	clone size	D gene	CDR3 DNA	CDR3 protein
TRBV7-2	TRBJ2-5	NA	NA	TGTGCCAGCGGCAAACCCCCCGGGGAGATCGGGGAGACCCAGTACTTC	CASGKPPGEIGETQYF
TRBV2	TRBJ1-3	few	NA	TGTGCCAGCGGTCCCCCTGATAGCACCATATATTTT	CASGPPDSTIYF
TRBV4-3	TRBJ1-1	NA	NA	TGCGCCAGCAGCCAAGATTCGGGGGAGGAAGCTTTCTTT	CASSQDSGEEAFF
TRBV27	TRBJ2-3	NA	NA	TGTGCCAGCAATTTTTTAGGAGGACCTCTTGATACGCAGTATTTT	CASNFLGGPLDTQYF
TRBV4-1	TRBJ1-1	few	TRBD1	TGCGCCAGCAGCCAACCCTATCAGGGGGCGAACACTGAAGCTTTCTTT	CASSQPYQGANTEAFF
TRBV6-5	TRBJ2-7	NA	NA	TGTGCCAGCAGTGGAGGGACATTCTCTAACGAGCAGTACTTC	CASSGGTFSNEQYF
TRBV5-5	TRBJ1-1	once	TRBD1	TGTGCCAGCAGGAACACGCCAGGGGGCACTGAAGCTTTCTTT	CASRNTPGGTEAFF
TRBV27	TRBJ2-1	once	TRBD2	TGTGCCAGCAGTTTATCTGGTAGCGGGAGTAACAATGAGCAGTTCTTC	CASSLSGSGSNNEQFF
TRBV5-4	TRBJ2-1	NA	TRBD2	TGTGCCAGCAGCTCTGAGCTAGCGGGGAGTGAGCAGTTCTTC	CASSSELAGSEQFF
TRBV10-2	TRBJ2-5	NA	NA	TGCGCCCTCGGGGAGACCCAGTACTTC	CALGETQYF
TRBV11-2	TRBJ2-1	NA	NA	TGTGCCAGCAGCTTAGGGGAGAATGAGCAGTTCTTC	CASSLGENEQFF
TRBV4-1	TRBJ2-1	once	NA	TGCGCCAGCAGCCAAGATGACGCGGGACCTTACAATGAGCAGTTCTTC	CASSQDDAGPYNEQFF
TRBV7-9	TRBJ2-1	NA	TRBD1	TGTGCCAGCAGCTTGGCCACAGGGGGCATCGATGAGCAGTTCTTC	CASSLATGGIDEQFF
TRBV19	TRBJ1-1	NA	NA	TGTGCCAGTAGTATGTTTTGGGATGAAGCTTTCTTT	CASSMFWDEAFF
TRBV28	TRBJ2-7	NA	NA	TGTGCCAGCAGTTTAAAGGTCCCATCCTACGAGCAGTACTTC	CASSLKVPSYEQYF
TRBV10-3	TRBJ2-5	NA	NA	TGTGCCATCAGGGAAGGCGGACAGAACTTCCAAGAGACCCAGTACTTC	CAIREGGQNFQETQYF
TRBV11-2	TRBJ2-5	NA	TRBD2	TGTGCCAGCAGCTTAGGCAGGACTAGCCGGAAGCAAGAGACCCAGTACTTC	CASSLGRTSRKQETQYF
TRBV11-2	TRBJ2-7	NA	NA	TGTGCCAGCAGCTTAGTTGGGTATAGGGCCTACGAGCAGTACTTC	CASSLVGYRAYEQYF
TRBV19	TRBJ1-5	NA	NA	TGTGCCAGTAGCTTAGGGCCGTCTGGCAATCAGCCCCAGCATTTT	CASSLGPSGNQPQHF
TRBV11-2	TRBJ2-7	NA	NA	TGTGCCAGCAGCTTCACAGGGCTTACATTCCGAGAGCAGTACTTC	CASSFTGLTFREQYF
TRBV27	TRBJ2-7	NA	NA	TGTGCCAGCAGTTGGACGGCCGAGTCCTACGAGCAGTACTTC	CASSWTAESYEQYF
TRBV27	TRBJ1-5	NA	NA	TGTGCCAGCAGTTTATGGGGGATGAGCAATCAGCCCCAGCATTTT	CASSLWGMSNQPQHF
TRBV6-6	TRBJ1-2	NA	NA	TGTGCCAGCAGTTACTCGGGAGGCGGCTACACCTTC	CASSYSGGGYTF
TRBV7-9	TRBJ2-1	NA	TRBD2	TGTGCCAGCAGCTTAAAGCGGGAGGATGTGGATGAGCAGTTCTTC	CASSLKREDVDEQFF
TRBV5-1	TRBJ2-7	NA	NA	TGCGCCAGCAGCCTCGGCAGGGACGGCGCCTACGAGCAGTACTTC	CASSLGRDGAYEQYF
TRBV6-1	TRBJ2-1	NA	TRBD2	TGTGCCAGCAGTGTACTAGCGGGAGTTGTCTACAATGAGCAGTTCTTC	CASSVLAGVVYNEQFF
TRBV6-1	TRBJ1-2	NA	NA	TGTGCCAGCAGTGAACTTCAGAGGGGCTATGGCTACACCTTC	CASSELQRGYGYTF
TRBV4-1	TRBJ2-7	NA	NA	TGCGCCAGCAGCCCCCCCCATTCCTACGAGCAGTACTTC	CASSPPHSYEQYF
TRBV21-1	TRBJ2-7	NA	NA	TGTGCCAGCAGCAAAAGAGGTCTAGCGGGAGGGAAAGGACTCGAGCAGTACTTC	CASSKRGLAGGKGLEQYF
TRBV9	TRBJ1-1	few	TRBD1	TGTGCCAGCAGCGCGGGACAGATAGCGATGAACACTGAAGCTTTCTTT	CASSAGQIAMNTEAFF
TRBV28	TRBJ2-7	NA	TRBD2	TGTGCCAGCAGTGTAGCGGGCCTCTCCTACGAGCAGTACTTC	CASSVAGLSYEQYF
TRBV29-1	TRBJ2-2	once	NA	TGCAGCGAACAGGGGAACACCGGGGAGCTGTTTTTT	CSEQGNTGELFF
TRBV9	TRBJ1-3	NA	NA	TGTGCCAGCAGCCCCCCGGACAGAAACACCATATATTTT	CASSPPDRNTIYF
TRBV27	TRBJ1-1	NA	NA	TGTGCCAGCAGTTACACAGGTTATAAGAACACTGAAGCTTTCTTT	CASSYTGYKNTEAFF
TRBV28	TRBJ1-4	NA	NA	TGTGCCAGCAGTTTATGGCGGGCAACTAATGAAAAACTGTTTTTT	CASSLWRATNEKLFF
TRBV6-5	TRBJ2-1	NA	TRBD2	TGTGCCAGCAGTTTTACGGGTGGGAGGGGTAATGAGCAGTTCTTC	CASSFTGGRGNEQFF
TRBV5-1	TRBJ2-1	NA	NA	TGCGCCAGCAGCTCCTGGTCCATTACGGACTCCTACAATGAGCAGTTCTTC	CASSSWSITDSYNEQFF
TRBV2	TRBJ2-2	NA	NA	TGTGCCAGCAGTGAAGCTAACCCAGGGGATTCGGCCGGGGAGCTGTTTTTT	CASSEANPGDSAGELFF
TRBV7-8	TRBJ2-2	NA	NA	TGTGCCAGCAGCTTAAATTCGATGTGGGAGCTGTTTTTT	CASSLNSMWELFF
TRBV4-1	TRBJ1-5	NA	NA	TGCGCCAGCAGCCAAGTTTCTACTGTTAGCAATCAGCCCCAGCATTTT	CASSQVSTVSNQPQHF
TRBV11-2	TRBJ2-3	NA	TRBD1	TGTGCCAGCAGCTCCGGGACAGGGGGCACAGATACGCAGTATTTT	CASSSGTGGTDTQYF
TRBV4-1	TRBJ1-1	few	NA	TGCGCCAGCAGCCAAGGACAGGCGATGAACACTGAAGCTTTCTTT	CASSQGQAMNTEAFF
TRBV19	TRBJ2-3	NA	NA	TGTGCCAGTAGTACCTTCGGAAACGGCACAGATACGCAGTATTTT	CASSTFGNGTDTQYF
TRBV7-9	TRBJ2-7	NA	NA	TGTGCCAGCAGCCCCGGGTACGAGCAGTACTTC	CASSPGYEQYF
TRBV7-7	TRBJ2-7	NA	NA	TGTGCCAGCAGGATACTGACTAGTGGCAGGGGCTACGAGCAGTACTTC	CASRILTSGRGYEQYF
TRBV7-8	TRBJ2-3	NA	TRBD2	TGTGCCAGCAGCTTAGCTCTAGCGGGAGCTGGGGCAGATACGCAGTATTTT	CASSLALAGAGADTQYF